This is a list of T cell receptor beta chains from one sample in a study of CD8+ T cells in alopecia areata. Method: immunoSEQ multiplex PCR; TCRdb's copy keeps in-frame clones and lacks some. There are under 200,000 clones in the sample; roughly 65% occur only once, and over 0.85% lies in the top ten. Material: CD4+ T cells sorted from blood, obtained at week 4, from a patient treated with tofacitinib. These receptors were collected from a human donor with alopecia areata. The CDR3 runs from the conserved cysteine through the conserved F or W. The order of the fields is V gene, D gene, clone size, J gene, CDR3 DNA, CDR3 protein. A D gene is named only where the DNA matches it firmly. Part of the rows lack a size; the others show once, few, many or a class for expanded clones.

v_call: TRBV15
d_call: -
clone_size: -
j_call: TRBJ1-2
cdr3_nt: TGTGCCACCAGCAGAGAGGTCTCAAGTCGGGGCTACACCTTC
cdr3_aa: CATSREVSSRGYTF

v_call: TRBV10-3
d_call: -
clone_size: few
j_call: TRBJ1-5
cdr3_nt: TGTGCCATCAGTGAAGCGGGAAATCAGCCCCAGCATTTT
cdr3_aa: CAISEAGNQPQHF

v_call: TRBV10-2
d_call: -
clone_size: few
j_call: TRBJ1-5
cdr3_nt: TGCGCCAGCAGTGATAGCAGGTCCCAGCCCCAGCATTTT
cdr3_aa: CASSDSRSQPQHF

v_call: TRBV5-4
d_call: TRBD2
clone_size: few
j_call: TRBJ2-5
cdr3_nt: TGTGCCAGCAGCTTGGCCGTAGCAAGCGGGGGAGAGACCCAGTACTTC
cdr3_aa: CASSLAVASGGETQYF

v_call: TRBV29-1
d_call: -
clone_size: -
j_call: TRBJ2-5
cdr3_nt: TGCAGCGTTGTAAGGGCAGAGACCCAGTACTTC
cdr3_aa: CSVVRAETQYF

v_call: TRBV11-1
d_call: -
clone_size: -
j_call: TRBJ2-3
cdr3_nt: TGTGCCAGCAGCTTAAGAAGGCTAGCGACAGATACGCAGTATTTT
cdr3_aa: CASSLRRLATDTQYF

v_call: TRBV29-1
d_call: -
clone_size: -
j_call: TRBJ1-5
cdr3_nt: TGCAGCGGAAAGGGACCGGACAGTGAACTACATTTT
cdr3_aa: CSGKGPDSELHF

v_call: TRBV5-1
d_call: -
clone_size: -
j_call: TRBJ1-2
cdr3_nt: TGCGCCAGCAGCTTCGCAGGGGACTATGGCTACACCTTC
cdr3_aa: CASSFAGDYGYTF

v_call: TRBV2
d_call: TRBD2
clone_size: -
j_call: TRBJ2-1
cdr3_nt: TGTGCCAGCAAGGGCCCTAGCGGGGCTGCCTACAATGAGCAGTTCTTC
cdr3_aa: CASKGPSGAAYNEQFF

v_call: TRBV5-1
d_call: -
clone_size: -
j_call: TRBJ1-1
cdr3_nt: TGCGCCAGCAGCTTGGGACAAATGAACACTGAAGCTTTCTTT
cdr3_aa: CASSLGQMNTEAFF

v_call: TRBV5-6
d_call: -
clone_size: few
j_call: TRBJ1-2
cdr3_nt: TGTGCCAGCAGCTTGGACAGAACAAACTATGGCTACACCTTC
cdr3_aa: CASSLDRTNYGYTF

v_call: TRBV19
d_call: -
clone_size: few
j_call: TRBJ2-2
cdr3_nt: TGTGCCAGTAGTACAGGGGCCCATAGGGAGCTGTTTTTT
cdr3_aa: CASSTGAHRELFF

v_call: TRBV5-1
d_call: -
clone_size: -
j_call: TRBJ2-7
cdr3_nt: TGCGCCAGCAGCTTGGCTTGGGATTCCTACGAGCAGTACTTC
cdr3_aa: CASSLAWDSYEQYF

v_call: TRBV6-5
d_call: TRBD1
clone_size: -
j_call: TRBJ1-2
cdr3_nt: TGTGCCAGCAGTCGGGACAGGGGGCTGGGCTACACCTTC
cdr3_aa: CASSRDRGLGYTF

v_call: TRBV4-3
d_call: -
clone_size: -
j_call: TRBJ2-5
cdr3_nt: TGCGCCAGCAGCCAAGATTTAAACCTTGGGGAGACCCAGTACTTC
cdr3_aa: CASSQDLNLGETQYF

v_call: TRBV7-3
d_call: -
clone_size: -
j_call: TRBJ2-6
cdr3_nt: TGTGCCAGCAGCTTATATCCTGGGGCCAACGTCCTGACTTTC
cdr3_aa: CASSLYPGANVLTF

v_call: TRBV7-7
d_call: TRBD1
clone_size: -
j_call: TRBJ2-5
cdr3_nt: TGTGCTAGCAGCATCGACAGGGCAGAGACCCAGTACTTC
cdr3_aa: CASSIDRAETQYF

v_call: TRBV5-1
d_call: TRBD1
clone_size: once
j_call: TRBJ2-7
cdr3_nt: TGCGCCAGCAGCTTTGGACAGGGCCCTCGTGAGCAGTACTTC
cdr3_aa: CASSFGQGPREQYF

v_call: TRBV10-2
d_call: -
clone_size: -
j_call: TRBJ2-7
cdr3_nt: TGCGCCAGCAGTGCCAGGAGCTCCTACGAGCAGTACTTC
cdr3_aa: CASSARSSYEQYF

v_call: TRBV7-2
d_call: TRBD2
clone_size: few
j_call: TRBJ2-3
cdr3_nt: TGTGCCAGCAGCTCGGGACTAGCTTCAGATACGCAGTATTTT
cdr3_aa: CASSSGLASDTQYF

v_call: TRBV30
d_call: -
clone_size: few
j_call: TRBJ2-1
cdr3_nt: TGTGCCTGGAGTCGCAACAGGGCTTTAGGCGAGCAGTTCTTC
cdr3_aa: CAWSRNRALGEQFF

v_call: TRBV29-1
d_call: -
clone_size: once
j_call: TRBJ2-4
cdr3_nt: TGCAGCGCCGCCGGGACTGAAAACATTCAGTACTTC
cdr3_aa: CSAAGTENIQYF

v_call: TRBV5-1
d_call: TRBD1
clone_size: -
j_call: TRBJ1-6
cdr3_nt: TGCGCCAGCAGCTTACTGGGGACAGGAGATTCACCCCTCCACTTT
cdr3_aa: CASSLLGTGDSPLHF

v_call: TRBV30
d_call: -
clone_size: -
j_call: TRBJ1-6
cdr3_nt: TGTGCCTGTTTGACGGAAAATTCACCCCTCCACTTT
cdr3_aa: CACLTENSPLHF

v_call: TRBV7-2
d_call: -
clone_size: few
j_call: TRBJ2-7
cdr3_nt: TGTGCCAGCAGCTTAGGGGACTTGTGGCACTACGAGCAGTACTTC
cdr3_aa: CASSLGDLWHYEQYF

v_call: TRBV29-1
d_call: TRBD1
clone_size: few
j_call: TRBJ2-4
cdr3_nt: TGCAGCGTTGCAGACAGGGGAGCCAAAAACATTCAGTACTTC
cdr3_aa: CSVADRGAKNIQYF

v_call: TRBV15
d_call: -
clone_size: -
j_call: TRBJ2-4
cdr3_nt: TGTGCCACCAGCAGAGCAAAGGGCAGGCCGGCCGTGGGTAACATTCAGTACTTC
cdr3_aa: CATSRAKGRPAVGNIQYF

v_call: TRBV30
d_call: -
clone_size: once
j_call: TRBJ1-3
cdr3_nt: TGTGCCTGGGCGACGGCGGACACCATATATTTT
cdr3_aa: CAWATADTIYF

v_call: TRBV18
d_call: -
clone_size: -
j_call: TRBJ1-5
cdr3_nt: TGTGCCAGCTCACTACGGGGGGCAGGGTCGAGCAATCAGCCCCAGCATTTT
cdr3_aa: CASSLRGAGSSNQPQHF

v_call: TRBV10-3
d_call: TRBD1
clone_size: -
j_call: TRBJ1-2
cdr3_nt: TGTGCCATCAGTGTACAGGGGGAATACACCTTC
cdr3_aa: CAISVQGEYTF

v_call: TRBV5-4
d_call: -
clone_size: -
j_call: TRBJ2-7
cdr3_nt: TGTGCCAGCAGCTTAAGGGACGGATGGCACGAGCAGTACTTC
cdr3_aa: CASSLRDGWHEQYF

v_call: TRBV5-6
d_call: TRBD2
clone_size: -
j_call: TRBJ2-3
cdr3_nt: TGTGCCAGCAGCCAAACTAGCGGAGCCACAGATACGCAGTATTTT
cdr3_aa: CASSQTSGATDTQYF

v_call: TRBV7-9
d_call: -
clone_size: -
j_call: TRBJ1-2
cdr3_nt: TGTGCCAGCAGCCTTGGGGGGCCGGGTGGCTACACCTTC
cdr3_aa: CASSLGGPGGYTF

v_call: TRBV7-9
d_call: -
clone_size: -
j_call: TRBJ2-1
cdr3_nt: TGTGCCAGCAGTCCGGGGATATACAATGAGCAGTTCTTC
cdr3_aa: CASSPGIYNEQFF

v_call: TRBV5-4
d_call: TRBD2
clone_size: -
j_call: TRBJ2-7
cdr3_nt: TGTGCCAGCAGCATGGGCGCCGCGGGGGGTTTCGGCGAGCAGTACTTC
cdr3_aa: CASSMGAAGGFGEQYF

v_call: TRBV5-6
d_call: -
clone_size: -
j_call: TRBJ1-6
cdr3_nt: TGTGCCAGCCGGCCCGGGCAGCTGAATTCACCCCTCCACTTT
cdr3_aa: CASRPGQLNSPLHF

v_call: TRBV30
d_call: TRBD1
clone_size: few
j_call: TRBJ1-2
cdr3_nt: TGTGCCTGGAGTGGGGACAGGGGGTTCTATGGCTACACCTTC
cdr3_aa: CAWSGDRGFYGYTF

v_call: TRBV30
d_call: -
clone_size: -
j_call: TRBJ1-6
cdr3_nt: TGTGCCTGGATGTGGGGGCATAATTCACCCCTCCACTTT
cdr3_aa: CAWMWGHNSPLHF

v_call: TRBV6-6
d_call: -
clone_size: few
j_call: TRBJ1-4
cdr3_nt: TGTGCCAGCGGGGGAGCCCTATGGGAAAAACTGTTTTTT
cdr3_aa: CASGGALWEKLFF